The sequence of this T cell receptor (beta chain) was determined in a study of blood T cells in healthy people across ages. Findings and limits, study-wide: Both higher diversity and more naive CD4+ cells marked long-lived donors when set against aged donors.

As to this clonotype: Its specificity is not known.

The germline V gene encodes CDR1 ENHRY and CDR2 SYGVKD. This CDR3 is built from 16 residues. V shed 4 bases and J shed 2 bases, with 17 bases lying between them. The second PCR ran about 6 to 12 cycles with a sample-barcoded 5' primer and J-beta primers. A tag from a template-switch adaptor with 12 random nucleotides marked each cDNA molecule. In TCRdb, the 5' RACE reads were re-called with MiXCR into one record per CDR3 protein. The sample carries roughly 900,000 distinct CDR3 sequences, around 48% recorded once. The sequencing input was blood. The TCR sequence derives from a man under 40 in good health. The chain employs TRBV10-3 and TRBJ1-1; no definite D call. DNA of the CDR3: TGTGCCATCAGTGGTGGACTGAACGGGAACAACACTGAAGCTTTCTTT. This sequence encodes CAISGGLNGNNTEAFF.